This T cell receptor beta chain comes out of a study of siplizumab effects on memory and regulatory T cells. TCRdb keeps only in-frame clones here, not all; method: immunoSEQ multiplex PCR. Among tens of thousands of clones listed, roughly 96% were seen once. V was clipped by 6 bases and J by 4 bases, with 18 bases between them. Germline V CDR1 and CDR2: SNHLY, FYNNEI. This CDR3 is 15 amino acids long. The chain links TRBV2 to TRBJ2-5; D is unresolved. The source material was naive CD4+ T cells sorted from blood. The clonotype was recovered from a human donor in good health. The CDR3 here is CASRFLYGVGETQYF. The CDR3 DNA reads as TGTGCCAGCAGGTTCCTTTATGGGGTAGGAGAGACCCAGTACTTC.